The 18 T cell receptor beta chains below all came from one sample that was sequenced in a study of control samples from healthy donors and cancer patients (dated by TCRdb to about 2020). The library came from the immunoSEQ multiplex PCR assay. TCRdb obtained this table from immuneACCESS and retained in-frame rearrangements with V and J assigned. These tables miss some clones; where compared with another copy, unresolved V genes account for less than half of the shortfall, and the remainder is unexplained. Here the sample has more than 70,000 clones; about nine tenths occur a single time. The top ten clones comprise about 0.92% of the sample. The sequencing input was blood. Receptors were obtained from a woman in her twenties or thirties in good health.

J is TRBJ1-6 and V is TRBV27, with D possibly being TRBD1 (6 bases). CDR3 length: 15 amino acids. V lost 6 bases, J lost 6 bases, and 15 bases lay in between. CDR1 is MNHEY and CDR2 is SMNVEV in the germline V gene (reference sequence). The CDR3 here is CASSPSRGGNSPLHF. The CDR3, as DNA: TGTGCCAGCAGCCCCTCCAGGGGAGGTAATTCACCCCTCCACTTT.

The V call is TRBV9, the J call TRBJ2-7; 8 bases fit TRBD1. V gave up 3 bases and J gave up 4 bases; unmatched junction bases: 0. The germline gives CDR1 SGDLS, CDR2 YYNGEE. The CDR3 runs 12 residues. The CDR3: CASSGQGYEQYF. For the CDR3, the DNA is TGTGCCAGCAGCGGACAGGGGTACGAGCAGTACTTC.

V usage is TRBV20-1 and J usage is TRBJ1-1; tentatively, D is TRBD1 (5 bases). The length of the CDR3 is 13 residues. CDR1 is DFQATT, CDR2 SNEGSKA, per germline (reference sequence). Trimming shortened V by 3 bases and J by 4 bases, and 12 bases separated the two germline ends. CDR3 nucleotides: TGCAGTGCTAGTGCAGGGAGAGTCACTGAAGCTTTCTTT. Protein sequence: CSASAGRVTEAFF.

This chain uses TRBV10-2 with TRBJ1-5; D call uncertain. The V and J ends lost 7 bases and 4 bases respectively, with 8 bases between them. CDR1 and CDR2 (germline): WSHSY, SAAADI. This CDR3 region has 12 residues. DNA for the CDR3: TGCGCCAGCACGGAAGGGAATCAGCCCCAGCATTTT. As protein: CASTEGNQPQHF.

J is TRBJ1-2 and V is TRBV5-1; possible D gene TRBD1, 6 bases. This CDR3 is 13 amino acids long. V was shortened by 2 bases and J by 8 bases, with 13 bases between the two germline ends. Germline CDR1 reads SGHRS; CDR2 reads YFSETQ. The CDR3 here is CASSLEQGSGYTF. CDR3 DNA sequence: TGCGCCAGCAGCTTAGAGCAGGGGAGCGGCTACACCTTC.

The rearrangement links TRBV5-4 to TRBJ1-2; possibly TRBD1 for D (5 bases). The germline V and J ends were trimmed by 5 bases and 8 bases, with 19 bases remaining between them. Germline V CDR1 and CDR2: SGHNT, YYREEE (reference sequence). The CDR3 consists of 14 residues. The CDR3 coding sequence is TGTGCCAGCAGTTCCGACCCGACAGTTCTGGGCTACACCTTC. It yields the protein CASSSDPTVLGYTF.

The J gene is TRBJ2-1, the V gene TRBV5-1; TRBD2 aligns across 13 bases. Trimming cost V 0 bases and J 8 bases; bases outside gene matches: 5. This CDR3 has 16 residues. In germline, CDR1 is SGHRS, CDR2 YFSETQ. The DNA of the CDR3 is TGCGCCAGCAGCTTGGATGGGACTAGCGGGGTCCATGAGCAGTTCTTC. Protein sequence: CASSLDGTSGVHEQFF.

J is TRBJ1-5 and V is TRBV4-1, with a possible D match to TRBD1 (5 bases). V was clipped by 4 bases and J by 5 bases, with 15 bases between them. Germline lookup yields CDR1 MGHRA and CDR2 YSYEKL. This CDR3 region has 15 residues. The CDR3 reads CASSPGGRNDQPQHF. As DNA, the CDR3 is TGCGCCAGCAGCCCGGGGGGGAGAAACGATCAGCCCCAGCATTTT.

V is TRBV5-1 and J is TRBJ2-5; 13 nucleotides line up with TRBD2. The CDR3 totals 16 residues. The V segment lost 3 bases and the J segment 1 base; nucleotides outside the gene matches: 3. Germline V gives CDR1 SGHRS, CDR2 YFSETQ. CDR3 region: CASSSRLAGGQETQYF. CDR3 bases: TGCGCCAGCAGCTCCCGACTAGCGGGAGGCCAAGAGACCCAGTACTTC.

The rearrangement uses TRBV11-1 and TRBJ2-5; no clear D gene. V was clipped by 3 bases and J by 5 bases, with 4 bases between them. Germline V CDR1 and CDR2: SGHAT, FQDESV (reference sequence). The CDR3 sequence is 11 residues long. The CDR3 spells CASSFSETQYF. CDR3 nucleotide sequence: TGTGCCAGCAGCTTCTCGGAGACCCAGTACTTC.

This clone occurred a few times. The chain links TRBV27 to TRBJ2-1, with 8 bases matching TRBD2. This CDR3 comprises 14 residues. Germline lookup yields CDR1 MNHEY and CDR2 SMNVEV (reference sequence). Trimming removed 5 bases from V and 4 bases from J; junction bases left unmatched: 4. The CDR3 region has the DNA TGTGCCAGCAGTCCGGGAGGGCCGTACAATGAGCAGTTCTTC. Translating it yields CASSPGGPYNEQFF.

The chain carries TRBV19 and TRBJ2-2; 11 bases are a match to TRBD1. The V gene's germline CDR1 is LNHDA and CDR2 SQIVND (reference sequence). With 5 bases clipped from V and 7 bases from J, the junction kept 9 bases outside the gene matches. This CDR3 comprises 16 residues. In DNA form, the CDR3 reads TGTGCCAGTAGTCCCTGGGACAGGGGGGTTGACGGGGAGCTGTTTTTT. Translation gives CASSPWDRGVDGELFF.

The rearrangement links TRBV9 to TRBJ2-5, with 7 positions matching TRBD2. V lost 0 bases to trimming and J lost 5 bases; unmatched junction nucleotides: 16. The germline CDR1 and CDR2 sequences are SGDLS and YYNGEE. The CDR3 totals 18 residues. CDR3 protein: CASSVVGASGPLSETQYF. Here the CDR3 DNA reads TGTGCCAGCAGCGTAGTAGGGGCTAGCGGTCCCCTGTCGGAGACCCAGTACTTC.

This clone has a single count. Written as DNA, the CDR3 is TGCGCCAGTCCCCCCCCGATGGAGGGACGGCAGGGCGAGCAGTACTTC. Translating gives CASPPPMEGRQGEQYF. The J gene is TRBJ2-7, the V gene TRBV5-1, with D perhaps TRBD2 (6 bases). Trimming removed 8 bases at V and 6 bases at J, with 27 bases between. Germline V gene sequence: CDR1 SGHRS, CDR2 YFSETQ. The CDR3 is made up of 16 amino acids.

CDR3 sequence: CASSPPGTGDEKLFF. In DNA, the CDR3 is TGTGCCAGCTCACCACCTGGGACAGGGGACGAAAAACTGTTTTTT. V and J are TRBV18 and TRBJ1-4; 10 bases fit TRBD1. The CDR3 sequence is 15 residues long. After removal of 0 bases from V and 8 bases from J, the junction contained 3 bases not matched to a gene. The germline CDR1 and CDR2 sequences are KGHSH and LQKENI.

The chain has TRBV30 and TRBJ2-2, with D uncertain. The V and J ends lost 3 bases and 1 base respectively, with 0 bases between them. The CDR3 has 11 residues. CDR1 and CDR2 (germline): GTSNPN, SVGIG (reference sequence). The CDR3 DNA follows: TGTGCCTGGAGGAACACCGGGGAGCTGTTTTTT. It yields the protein CAWRNTGELFF.

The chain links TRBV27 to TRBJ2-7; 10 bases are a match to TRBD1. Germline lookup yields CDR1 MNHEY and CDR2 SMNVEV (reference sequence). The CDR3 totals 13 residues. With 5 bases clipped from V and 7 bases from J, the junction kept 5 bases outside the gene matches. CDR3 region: CASSLDRGREQYF. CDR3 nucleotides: TGTGCCAGCAGTCTCGACAGGGGGCGAGAGCAGTACTTC.

CDR3 bases: TGTGCCAGCGGGGGACTAGCGGGAAGAGGGGAGTTCTTC. Its protein product is CASGGLAGRGEFF. The chain carries TRBV6-5 and TRBJ2-1; 13 bases fit TRBD2. The CDR3 covers 13 residues. Germline CDR1 MNHEY, CDR2 SVGAGI. V gave up 8 bases and J gave up 14 bases; unmatched junction bases: 9.